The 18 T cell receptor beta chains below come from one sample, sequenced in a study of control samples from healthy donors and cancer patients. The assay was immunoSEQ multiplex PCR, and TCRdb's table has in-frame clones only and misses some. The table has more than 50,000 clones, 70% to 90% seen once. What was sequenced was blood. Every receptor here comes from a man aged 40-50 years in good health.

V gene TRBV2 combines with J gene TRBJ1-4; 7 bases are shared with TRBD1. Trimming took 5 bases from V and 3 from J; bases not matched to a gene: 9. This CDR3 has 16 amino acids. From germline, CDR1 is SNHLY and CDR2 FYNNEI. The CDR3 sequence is CASSLNRGLANEKLFF. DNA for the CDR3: TGTGCCAGCAGTTTAAACAGGGGCTTAGCTAATGAAAAACTGTTTTTT. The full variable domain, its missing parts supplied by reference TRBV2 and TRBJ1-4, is EPEVTQTPSHQVTQMGQEVILRCVPISNHLYFYWYRQILGQKVEFLVSFYNNEISEKSEIFDDQFSVERPDGSNFTLKIRSTKLEDSAMYFCASSLNRGLANEKLFFGSGTQLSVL.

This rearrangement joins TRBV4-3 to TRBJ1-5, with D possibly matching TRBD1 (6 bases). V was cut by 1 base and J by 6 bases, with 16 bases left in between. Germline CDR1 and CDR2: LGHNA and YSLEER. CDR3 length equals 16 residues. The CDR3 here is CASSQGRGRLSQPQHF. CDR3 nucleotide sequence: TGCGCCAGCAGCCAAGGGCGGGGGCGCTTATCTCAGCCCCAGCATTTT.

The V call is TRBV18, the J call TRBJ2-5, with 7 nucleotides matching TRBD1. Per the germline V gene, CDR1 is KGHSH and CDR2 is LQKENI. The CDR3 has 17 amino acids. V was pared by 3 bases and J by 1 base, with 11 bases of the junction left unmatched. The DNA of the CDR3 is TGTGCCAGCTCACCCTCGACAGGGACGGGGCGCCAAGAGACCCAGTACTTC. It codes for CASSPSTGTGRQETQYF.

This chain's CDR3 is CATADSTNEKLFF. The CDR3 region has the DNA TGTGCCACCGCAGACAGTACTAATGAAAAACTGTTTTTT. The chain has TRBV6-5 and TRBJ1-4; weak D call: TRBD1 (5 bases). Germline CDR1 is MNHEY and CDR2 is SVGAGI. Trimming shortened V by 10 bases and J by 2 bases, and 11 bases separated the two germline ends. This CDR3 has 13 residues.

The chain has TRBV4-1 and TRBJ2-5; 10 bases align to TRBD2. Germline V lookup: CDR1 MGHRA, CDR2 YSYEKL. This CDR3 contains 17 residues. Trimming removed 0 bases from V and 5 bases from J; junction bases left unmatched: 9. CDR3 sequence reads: CASSQEAGGQGIETQYF. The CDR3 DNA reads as TGCGCCAGCAGCCAAGAAGCGGGGGGGCAGGGGATTGAGACCCAGTACTTC.

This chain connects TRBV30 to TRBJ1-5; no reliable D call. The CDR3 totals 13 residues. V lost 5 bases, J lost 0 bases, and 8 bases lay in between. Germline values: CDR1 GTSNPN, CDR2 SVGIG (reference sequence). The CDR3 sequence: CAWGRDSNQPQHF. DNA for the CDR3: TGTGCCTGGGGGAGGGATAGCAATCAGCCCCAGCATTTT.

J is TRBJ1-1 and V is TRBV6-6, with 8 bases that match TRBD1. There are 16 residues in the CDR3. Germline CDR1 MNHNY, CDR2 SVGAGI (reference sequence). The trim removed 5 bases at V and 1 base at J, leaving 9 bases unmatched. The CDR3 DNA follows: TGTGCCAGCAGTCAAACGACAGGGGATTGGAACACTGAAGCTTTCTTT. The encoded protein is CASSQTTGDWNTEAFF.

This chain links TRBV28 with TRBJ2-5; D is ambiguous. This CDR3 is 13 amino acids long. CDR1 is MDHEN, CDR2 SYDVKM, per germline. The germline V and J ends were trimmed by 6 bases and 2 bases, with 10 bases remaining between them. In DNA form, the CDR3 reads TGTGCCAGCAGCCCGAATAATCAAGAGACCCAGTACTTC. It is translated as CASSPNNQETQYF.

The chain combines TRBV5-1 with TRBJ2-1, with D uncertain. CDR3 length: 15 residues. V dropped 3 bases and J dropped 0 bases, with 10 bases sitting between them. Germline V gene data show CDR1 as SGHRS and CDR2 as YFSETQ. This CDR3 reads CASSSTDYSYNEQFF. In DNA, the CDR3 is TGCGCCAGCAGCTCTACGGATTACTCCTACAATGAGCAGTTCTTC.

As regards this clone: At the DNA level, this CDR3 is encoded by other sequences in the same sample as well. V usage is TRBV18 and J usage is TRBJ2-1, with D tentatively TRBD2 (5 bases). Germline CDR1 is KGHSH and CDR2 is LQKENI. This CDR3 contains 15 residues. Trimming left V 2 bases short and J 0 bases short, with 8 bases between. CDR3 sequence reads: CASSPEGGSYNEQFF. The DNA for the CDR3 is TGTGCCAGCTCACCAGAGGGCGGCTCCTACAATGAGCAGTTCTTC.

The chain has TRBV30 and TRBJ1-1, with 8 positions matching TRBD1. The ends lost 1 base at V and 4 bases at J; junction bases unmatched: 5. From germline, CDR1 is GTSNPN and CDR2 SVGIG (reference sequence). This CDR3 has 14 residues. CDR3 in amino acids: CAWSAQGAGTEAFF. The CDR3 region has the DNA TGTGCCTGGAGTGCGCAGGGGGCGGGCACTGAAGCTTTCTTT.

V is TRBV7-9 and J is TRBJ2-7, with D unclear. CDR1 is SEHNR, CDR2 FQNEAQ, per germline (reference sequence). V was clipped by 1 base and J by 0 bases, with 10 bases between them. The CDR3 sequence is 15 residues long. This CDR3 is CASSLVWASSYEQYF. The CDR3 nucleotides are TGTGCCAGCAGCTTAGTGTGGGCTAGCTCCTACGAGCAGTACTTC.

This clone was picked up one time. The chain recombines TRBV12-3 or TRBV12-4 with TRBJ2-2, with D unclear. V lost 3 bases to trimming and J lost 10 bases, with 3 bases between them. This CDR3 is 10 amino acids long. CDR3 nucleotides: TGTGCCAGCAGTTTTCAGGAGCTGTTTTTT. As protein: CASSFQELFF.

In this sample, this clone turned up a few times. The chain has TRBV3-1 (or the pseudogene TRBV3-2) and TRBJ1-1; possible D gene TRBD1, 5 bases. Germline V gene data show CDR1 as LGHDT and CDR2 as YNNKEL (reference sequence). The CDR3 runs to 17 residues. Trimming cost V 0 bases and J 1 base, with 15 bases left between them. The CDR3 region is CASSQEFRRQPNTEAFF. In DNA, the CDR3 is TGTGCCAGCAGCCAAGAGTTCCGTCGACAGCCGAACACTGAAGCTTTCTTT.

CDR3 DNA sequence: TGTGCCAGCAGCTTAGTGGCGGGGGGGCGCGGATCCCTCGAGCAGTACTTC. Translating it yields CASSLVAGGRGSLEQYF. V usage is TRBV7-9 and J usage is TRBJ2-7; 9 bases fit TRBD2. With 1 base clipped from V and 6 bases from J, the junction kept 13 bases outside the gene matches. The CDR3 runs to 17 residues. The germline CDR1 and CDR2 sequences are SEHNR and FQNEAQ (reference sequence).

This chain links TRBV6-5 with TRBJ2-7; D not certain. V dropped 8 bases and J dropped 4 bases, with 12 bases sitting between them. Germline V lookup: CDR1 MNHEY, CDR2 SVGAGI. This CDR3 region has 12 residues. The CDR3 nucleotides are TGTGCCAGCTCCTCCAATCAATACGAGCAGTACTTC. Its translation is CASSSNQYEQYF.

CDR3 loop: CASSMTGTQETQYF. In DNA, the CDR3 is TGTGCCAGTAGTATGACAGGGACCCAAGAGACCCAGTACTTC. V gene TRBV19 combines with J gene TRBJ2-5; 7 nucleotides line up with TRBD1. Germline V lookup: CDR1 LNHDA, CDR2 SQIVND (reference sequence). The junction had 2 bases not matched to a gene; V was cut back by 3 bases and J by 1 base. The CDR3 is 14 amino acids. The whole variable domain, remainder taken from reference TRBV19 and TRBJ2-5, is DGGITQSPKYLFRKEGQNVTLSCEQNLNHDAMYWYRQDPGQGLRLIYYSQIVNDFQKGDIAEGYSVSREKKESFPLTVTSAQKNPTAFYLCASSMTGTQETQYFGPGTRLLVL.

CDR3 residues: CASSYSPVPGQGGAFF. The CDR3 coding sequence is TGTGCCAGCAGTTACTCCCCCGTCCCGGGACAGGGTGGAGCTTTCTTT. J is TRBJ1-1 and V is TRBV6-5, with 9 bases identical to TRBD1. In germline, CDR1 is MNHEY, CDR2 SVGAGI. The J segment lost 10 bases and the V segment lost 0 bases, leaving 12 bases of the junction unmatched. The CDR3 extends over 16 amino acids.